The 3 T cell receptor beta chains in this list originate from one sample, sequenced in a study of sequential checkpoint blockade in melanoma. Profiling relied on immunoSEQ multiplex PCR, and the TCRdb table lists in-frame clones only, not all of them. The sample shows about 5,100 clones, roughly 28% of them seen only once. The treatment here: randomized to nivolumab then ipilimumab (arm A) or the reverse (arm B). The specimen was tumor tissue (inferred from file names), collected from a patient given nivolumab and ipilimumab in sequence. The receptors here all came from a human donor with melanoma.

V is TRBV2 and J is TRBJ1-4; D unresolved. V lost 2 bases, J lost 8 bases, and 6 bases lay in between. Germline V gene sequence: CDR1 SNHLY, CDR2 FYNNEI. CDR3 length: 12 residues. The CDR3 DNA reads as TGTGCCAGCAGTGAACGGGTGGAAAAACTGTTTTTT. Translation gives CASSERVEKLFF. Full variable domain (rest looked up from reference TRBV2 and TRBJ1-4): EPEVTQTPSHQVTQMGQEVILRCVPISNHLYFYWYRQILGQKVEFLVSFYNNEISEKSEIFDDQFSVERPDGSNFTLKIRSTKLEDSAMYFCASSERVEKLFFGSGTQLSVL.

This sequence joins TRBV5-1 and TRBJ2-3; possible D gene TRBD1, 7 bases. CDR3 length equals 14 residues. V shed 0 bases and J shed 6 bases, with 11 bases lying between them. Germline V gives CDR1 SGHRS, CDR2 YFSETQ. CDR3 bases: TGCGCCAGCAGCTTGGTGGAGGGGGCGGATACGCAGTATTTT. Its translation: CASSLVEGADTQYF.

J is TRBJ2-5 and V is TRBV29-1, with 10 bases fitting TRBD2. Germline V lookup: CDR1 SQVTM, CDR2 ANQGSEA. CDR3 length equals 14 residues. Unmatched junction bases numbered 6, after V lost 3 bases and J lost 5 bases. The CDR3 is CSVDLAGARETQYF. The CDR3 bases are TGCAGCGTTGACCTAGCGGGAGCCAGGGAGACCCAGTACTTC.